Sequencing of this TCR beta chain was carried out in a study of vaccination effects on CD4 cells after COVID-19. Only in-frame clones appear in the TCRdb table, and some are missing; sequencing was by immunoSEQ multiplex PCR. The sample includes about 64,000 clones, just over 70% of them seen just once. Subsequent to a culture period of nine to ten days, CD4+ T cells were isolated. A remark on this clone: The target antigen is unknown.

V dropped 2 bases and J dropped 5 bases, with 19 bases sitting between them. CDR1 and CDR2 from the germline V gene are LNHNV and YYDKDF (reference sequence). CDR3 length: 16 residues. Sequenced material: CD4+ T cells from PBMCs cultured without peptide, taken before COVID-19 vaccination. The chain combines TRBV15 with TRBJ2-7, with TRBD2 as a possible D gene (6 bases). The sequence derives from a human donor who had a prior SARS-CoV-2 infection. CDR3 DNA sequence: TGTGCCACCAGCAGACCGGGGACTCAAAGTTCGAACGAGCAGTACTTC. Its protein is CATSRPGTQSSNEQYF.